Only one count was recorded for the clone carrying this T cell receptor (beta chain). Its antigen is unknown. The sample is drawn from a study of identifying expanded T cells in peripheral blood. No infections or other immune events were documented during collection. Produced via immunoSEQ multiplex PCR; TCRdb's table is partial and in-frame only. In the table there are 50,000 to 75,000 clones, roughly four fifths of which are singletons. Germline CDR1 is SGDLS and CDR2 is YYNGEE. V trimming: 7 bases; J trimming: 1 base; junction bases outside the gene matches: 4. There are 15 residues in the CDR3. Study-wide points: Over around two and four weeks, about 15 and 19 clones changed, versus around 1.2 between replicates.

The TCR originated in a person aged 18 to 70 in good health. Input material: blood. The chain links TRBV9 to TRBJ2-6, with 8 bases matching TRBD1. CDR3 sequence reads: CASGQGASGANVLTF. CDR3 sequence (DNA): TGTGCCAGCGGGCAGGGGGCATCTGGGGCCAACGTCCTGACTTTC.